The entry that follows covers one TCR beta chain sequence. This record comes from a study of radiation and T cells in renal cell carcinoma. Specified time point: blood 4 weeks post-SBRT, at nephrectomy. Treatment here: 15 Gy SBRT to primary tumor, nephrectomy 4 weeks later. Nephrectomy followed 15 Gy stereotactic body radiation by 4 weeks. After SBRT, blood was collected at 2 and 4 weeks, plus baseline. Profiling relied on immunoSEQ multiplex PCR, and the TCRdb table lists in-frame clones only, not all of them. The table records just under 150,000 clones, 75% to 90% of them present only once. This sequence originates from a woman aged 45-59 years with renal cell carcinoma. Sequenced here: blood, sampled from a patient whose treatment included radiotherapy and nephrectomy.

For the CDR3, the DNA is TGTGCCAGCAGCAACCCTAAACGTCCCGAGGGAGGCTACACCTTC. Residues: CASSNPKRPEGGYTF. The chain is built from TRBV21-1 and TRBJ1-2. TRBV21-1 is a documented pseudogene. This CDR3 has 15 residues.